Sequencing of this T cell receptor beta chain was carried out in a study of response to subunit inactivated influenza vaccine. V was clipped by 0 bases and J by 2 bases, with 13 bases between them. The CDR3 covers 16 residues. CDR1 is MNHEY, CDR2 SVGEGT, per germline. MiXCR, run by TCRdb on the RT-PCR reads, gives a single entry per CDR3 protein. The sample has hundreds of thousands of distinct CDR3 sequences; approximately 24% are singletons. J is TRBJ2-5 and V is TRBV6-2 or TRBV6-3, with a possible D match to TRBD1 (5 bases). The sequence came from a man in his fifties who received an inactivated influenza vaccine. The source was CD4+ T cells sorted from PBMCs, collected about 5 days after vaccination. The CDR3 sequence is CASSYSPGQGQETQYF. Written as DNA, the CDR3 is TGTGCCAGCAGTTACTCGCCAGGTCAGGGACAAGAGACCCAGTACTTC.